A selection of T cell receptor beta chains follows, all from one sample in a study of T-cell memory formation after mild COVID-19. TCRdb independently ran MiXCR on the 5' RACE reads; one entry per CDR3 protein. The sample records roughly 400,000 distinct CDR3 sequences, over 15% being singletons. The specimen was PBMCs or a T cell subset sorted from them (not recorded which). Receptor source: a man younger than 35 who had mild COVID-19 (a few samples of this study predate the infection). Cell type and time point are not known. Both conserved end residues are part of each CDR3. A D gene is named only where the DNA matches it firmly. Expanded clones are given a class, and other clones once, few, many or no size at all.

d_call j_call v_call clone_size cdr3_nt cdr3_aa
. TRBJ2-3 TRBV24-1 many TGTGCCACCAGTGATTTTCCGGAAGGGCCAAGCGCAGATACGCAGTATTTT CATSDFPEGPSADTQYF
. TRBJ2-3 TRBV9 . TGTGCCAGCAGCGGGGGACAAACAAGCACAGATACGCAGTATTTT CASSGGQTSTDTQYF
TRBD2 TRBJ2-7 TRBV2 many TGTGCCAGCGGGACTAGCGACTACGAGCAGTACTTC CASGTSDYEQYF
TRBD2 TRBJ2-5 TRBV4-2 many TGTGCCAGCAGTCCTAGCGGGGGGGGCGAGACCCAGTACTTC CASSPSGGGETQYF
TRBD1 TRBJ2-3 TRBV12-3/TRBV12-4 . TGTGCCAGCGGACAGGTCGAAGATACGCAGTATTTT CASGQVEDTQYF
TRBD1 TRBJ1-2 TRBV29-1 many TGCAGCGTGGACAGGTCTGCCGTCGGCTACACCTTC CSVDRSAVGYTF
. TRBJ1-2 TRBV7-9 few TGTGCCAGCAGCTTAAGGGAGGATGGTGGCTACACCTTC CASSLREDGGYTF
. TRBJ1-2 TRBV24-1 many TGTGCCACCAGTGATCGGACAGTATATGGCTACACCTTC CATSDRTVYGYTF
TRBD2 TRBJ2-3 TRBV2 few TGTGCCAGCAGTCGGGGGGGAGCAGATACGCAGTATTTT CASSRGGADTQYF
TRBD2 TRBJ2-5 TRBV6-5 few TGTGCCAGCAATCCTGGACTAGCGGAAGAGACCCAGTACTTC CASNPGLAEETQYF
. TRBJ2-7 TRBV7-2 few TGTGCCAGCAGCCCCATGGGGGTGAACTCCTACGAGCAGTACTTC CASSPMGVNSYEQYF
TRBD2 TRBJ2-1 TRBV4-2 . TGTGCCAGCAACCTATTCCGGGGGGAAGGTGAGCAGTTCTTC CASNLFRGEGEQFF
TRBD2 TRBJ2-1 TRBV4-1 few TGCGCCAGCAGCCAAATGCCGGGACTAGCCTTAGAGAATGAGCAGTTCTTC CASSQMPGLALENEQFF
TRBD2 TRBJ2-1 TRBV7-8 . TGTGCCAGCAGCTACGGACTAGCGGTCTACAATGAGCAGTTCTTC CASSYGLAVYNEQFF
TRBD2 TRBJ2-1 TRBV5-1 few TGCGCCAGCAGCTTGTTTAGCGGGGACAATGAGCAGTTCTTC CASSLFSGDNEQFF
. TRBJ2-5 TRBV12-5 . TGTGCTAGTGGCCTCCGGGAAAAAGAGACCCAGTACTTC CASGLREKETQYF
TRBD1 TRBJ2-1 TRBV20-1 . TGCAGTGCGAGCGGGACAGGGAGGTTGAATGAGCAGTTCTTC CSASGTGRLNEQFF
. TRBJ2-7 TRBV12-3/TRBV12-4 . TGTGCCAGCGGTAAGGGCGCAGACTACGAGCAGTACTTC CASGKGADYEQYF
. TRBJ2-7 TRBV7-8 many TGTGCCAGCAGCTTTCGGCATGAGGGTACCTACGAGCAGTACTTC CASSFRHEGTYEQYF
TRBD2 TRBJ2-2 TRBV6-1 . TGTGCCAGCACTAGCGGGTACACCGGGGAGCTGTTTTTT CASTSGYTGELFF
. TRBJ1-1 TRBV6-6 . TGTGCCAGCAGTTACGGGGATACTGAAGCTTTCTTT CASSYGDTEAFF
. TRBJ2-7 TRBV6-2/TRBV6-3 . TGTGCCAGCAGAAAACGAAGCTCCTACGAGCAGTACTTC CASRKRSSYEQYF
. TRBJ1-2 TRBV7-9 . TGTGCCAGCAGCTTGAACAGTAACTATGGCTACACCTTC CASSLNSNYGYTF
TRBD2 TRBJ2-3 TRBV6-2/TRBV6-3 . TGTGCCAGCAGCCGACCCGTGCGGGGGACCTACGATACGCAGTATTTT CASSRPVRGTYDTQYF
. TRBJ2-7 TRBV7-2 . TGTGCCAGCAGCCTACGACAGGTCTCCTACGAGCAGTACTTC CASSLRQVSYEQYF
. TRBJ2-1 TRBV18 few TGTGCCAGCTCAGCACTTACGGGACTGGGCATCAATGAGCAGTTCTTC CASSALTGLGINEQFF
. TRBJ1-6 TRBV7-2 few TGTGCCAGCAGCGAGAATTCACCCCTCCACTTT CASSENSPLHF
TRBD2 TRBJ2-5 TRBV7-2 . TGTGCCAGCAGCTCGGCGGGGGGGACCCAAGAGACCCAGTACTTC CASSSAGGTQETQYF
. TRBJ2-1 TRBV6-1 . TGTGCCGGCGCGTCTCTGGGGGTACTCTACAATGAGCAGTTCTTC CAGASLGVLYNEQFF
. TRBJ2-5 TRBV7-2 few TGTGCCAGCAGCCCGGCTGGCGGGGAGACCCAGTACTTC CASSPAGGETQYF
. TRBJ1-5 TRBV7-9 few TGTGCCAGCAGCCCCCCCACGAAGGACCAGCATTTT CASSPPTKDQHF
. TRBJ2-3 TRBV4-3 few TGCGCCAGCAGCCAAGAGTTTAGGGGGGCCTTCACAGATACGCAGTATTTT CASSQEFRGAFTDTQYF
TRBD2 TRBJ2-3 TRBV6-5 many TGTGCCAGCAGTCGTCCCCTGGGAGCGGGGGGCACAGATACGCAGTATTTT CASSRPLGAGGTDTQYF
. TRBJ2-7 TRBV29-1 . TGCAGCGTTGTTGAGTCAGGGCGTAACTACGAGCAGTACTTC CSVVESGRNYEQYF
. TRBJ1-2 TRBV29-1 few TGCAGCGTTGAGACGACAGCAGAAAACTATGGCTACACCTTC CSVETTAENYGYTF
. TRBJ1-1 TRBV3-1 . TGTGCCAGCAGCCCTACCAGGACAGCCTATAACACTGAAGCTTTCTTT CASSPTRTAYNTEAFF
. TRBJ2-2 TRBV7-8 . TGTGCCAGCAGCTTCGAGGGGGGGAAGTCCGGGGAGCTGTTTTTT CASSFEGGKSGELFF
. TRBJ1-4 TRBV30 few TGTGCCTGGAGTCGGGGCCACCCAACTAATGAAAAACTGTTTTTT CAWSRGHPTNEKLFF
TRBD2 TRBJ2-3 TRBV10-3 few TGTGCCTCACGGGGGGAGCCAGATACGCAGTATTTT CASRGEPDTQYF
. TRBJ1-6 TRBV6-5 . TGTGCCAGCAGTTCCCGGCCCCCCGGCGGTTCACCCCTCCACTTT CASSSRPPGGSPLHF
TRBD1 TRBJ2-2 TRBV9 . TGTGCCAGCAGCACCCAGGGGGCCGGGGAGCTGTTTTTT CASSTQGAGELFF
. TRBJ2-7 TRBV6-5 few TGTGCCAGCATGGGCCCTTTCGGGGAGCAGTACTTC CASMGPFGEQYF
TRBD2 TRBJ2-3 TRBV19 few TGTGCCAGTAGCGGGGGGGACGCAGATACGCAGTATTTT CASSGGDADTQYF
. TRBJ1-2 TRBV12-3/TRBV12-4 . TGTGCCAGCAGTTTCCCCCCCCGGGACTATGGCTACACCTTC CASSFPPRDYGYTF
. TRBJ1-1 TRBV7-9 . TGTGCCAGCAGCTCACGCCAGGGCGGCGGCACTGAAGCTTTCTTT CASSSRQGGGTEAFF
TRBD2 TRBJ2-2 TRBV7-9 . TGTGCCAGCAGCTTAGGGACTAGTGCCCCCGGGGAGCTGTTTTTT CASSLGTSAPGELFF
. TRBJ2-3 TRBV4-1 few TGCGCCAGCAGCCAAGAGGTCGGGAGCACAGATACGCAGTATTTT CASSQEVGSTDTQYF
. TRBJ1-5 TRBV6-5 . TGTGCCAGCAGCCAAGCCATGGGTGCCCAGCCCCAGCATTTT CASSQAMGAQPQHF